Listed below are T cell receptor beta chains from one sample, sequenced in a study of blood T cell repertoires in COVID-19. Using immunoSEQ multiplex PCR, the repertoire was profiled, and TCRdb retains in-frame clones only, with some absent. Among 130,000 or so clones, under 90% were seen once, and the ten largest hold 10% to 15%. Sequencing input: peripheral blood. All receptors derive from a woman aged 60-70 years with acute or convalescent COVID-19. The CDR3 runs from the conserved cysteine through the conserved F or W. The D gene is left open where the match is weak. Expanded clones are given a class, and other clones once, few, many or no size at all.

D gene: NA; J gene: TRBJ1-5; clone size: NA; V gene: TRBV2; CDR3 protein: CASLGGSGQPQHF; CDR3 DNA: TGTGCCTCCCTTGGGGGGTCAGGACAGCCCCAGCATTTT
D gene: NA; J gene: TRBJ1-1; clone size: NA; V gene: TRBV5-1; CDR3 protein: CASSYVDGVEAFF; CDR3 DNA: TGCGCCAGCAGTTATGTTGACGGAGTTGAAGCTTTCTTT
D gene: NA; J gene: TRBJ1-1; clone size: NA; V gene: TRBV21-1; CDR3 protein: CASSSDGWGRVGTEAFF; CDR3 DNA: TGTGCCAGCAGCTCAGATGGCTGGGGGCGCGTGGGGACTGAAGCTTTCTTT
D gene: NA; J gene: TRBJ1-1; clone size: NA; V gene: TRBV7-8; CDR3 protein: CASSVRLMNTEAFF; CDR3 DNA: TGTGCCAGCAGCGTCCGACTGATGAACACTGAAGCTTTCTTT
D gene: TRBD1; J gene: TRBJ2-3; clone size: NA; V gene: TRBV27; CDR3 protein: CASSFGTGVSDTQYF; CDR3 DNA: TGTGCCAGCAGTTTTGGGACAGGGGTTTCGGATACGCAGTATTTT
D gene: NA; J gene: TRBJ2-7; clone size: NA; V gene: TRBV29-1; CDR3 protein: CSVRTVTYEQYF; CDR3 DNA: TGCAGCGTTCGGACAGTAACCTACGAGCAGTACTTC
D gene: NA; J gene: TRBJ2-2; clone size: NA; V gene: TRBV5-1; CDR3 protein: CASSLGSGAGGELFF; CDR3 DNA: TGCGCCAGCAGCTTGGGCTCAGGGGCAGGCGGGGAGCTGTTTTTT
D gene: TRBD1; J gene: TRBJ2-7; clone size: NA; V gene: TRBV7-3; CDR3 protein: CASSAGQGGEQYF; CDR3 DNA: TGTGCCAGCAGCGCGGGACAGGGGGGCGAGCAGTACTTC
D gene: NA; J gene: TRBJ1-1; clone size: NA; V gene: TRBV24-1; CDR3 protein: CATSERGTEAFF; CDR3 DNA: TGTGCCACCAGTGAGAGAGGCACTGAAGCTTTCTTT
D gene: NA; J gene: TRBJ1-1; clone size: NA; V gene: TRBV7-8; CDR3 protein: CASSLGQAFLNTEAFF; CDR3 DNA: TGTGCCAGCAGCTTAGGGCAGGCGTTCTTGAACACTGAAGCTTTCTTT
D gene: TRBD1; J gene: TRBJ2-7; clone size: once; V gene: TRBV7-3; CDR3 protein: CASSHCLRDSPYEQYF; CDR3 DNA: TGTGCCAGCAGCCACTGTTTGAGGGACAGCCCCTACGAGCAGTACTTC
D gene: NA; J gene: TRBJ2-2; clone size: NA; V gene: TRBV30; CDR3 protein: CAWSVGPRRTGELFF; CDR3 DNA: TGTGCCTGGAGTGTCGGTCCGAGGAGGACCGGGGAGCTGTTTTTT
D gene: NA; J gene: TRBJ1-2; clone size: NA; V gene: TRBV6-4; CDR3 protein: CASIAAGSKSGSKDGYTF; CDR3 DNA: TGTGCCAGCATTGCGGCCGGGTCGAAATCCGGGTCCAAAGATGGCTACACCTTC
D gene: TRBD1; J gene: TRBJ1-1; clone size: NA; V gene: TRBV10-3; CDR3 protein: CAISGQPNTEAFF; CDR3 DNA: TGTGCCATATCGGGACAGCCGAACACTGAAGCTTTCTTT
D gene: TRBD1; J gene: TRBJ1-2; clone size: NA; V gene: TRBV5-5; CDR3 protein: CASSLGQGDSYGYTF; CDR3 DNA: TGTGCCAGCAGCTTGGGACAGGGGGATAGCTATGGCTACACCTTC
D gene: TRBD1; J gene: TRBJ1-3; clone size: NA; V gene: TRBV6-1; CDR3 protein: CASSELDRPYLDTIYF; CDR3 DNA: TGTGCCAGCAGTGAATTGGACAGGCCTTACCTGGACACCATATATTTT
D gene: TRBD1; J gene: TRBJ2-2; clone size: once; V gene: TRBV2; CDR3 protein: CASSGDRGRINTGELFF; CDR3 DNA: TGTGCCAGCAGTGGGGACAGGGGGCGTATCAACACCGGGGAGCTGTTTTTT
D gene: TRBD2; J gene: TRBJ2-1; clone size: NA; V gene: TRBV5-1; CDR3 protein: CASSRTPGLAGYNEQFF; CDR3 DNA: TGCGCCAGCAGCCGTACTCCGGGACTAGCGGGGTACAATGAGCAGTTCTTC
D gene: NA; J gene: TRBJ1-2; clone size: NA; V gene: TRBV25-1; CDR3 protein: CASSAAGWDGYTF; CDR3 DNA: TGTGCCAGCAGTGCCGCGGGGTGGGATGGCTACACCTTC
D gene: TRBD1; J gene: TRBJ1-2; clone size: NA; V gene: TRBV5-1; CDR3 protein: CASSLGTGSGYTF; CDR3 DNA: TGCGCCAGCAGCTTGGGGACAGGGTCTGGCTACACCTTC
D gene: NA; J gene: TRBJ1-4; clone size: NA; V gene: TRBV19; CDR3 protein: CASTVSSATNEKLFF; CDR3 DNA: TGTGCCAGTACCGTCTCCAGTGCAACTAATGAAAAACTGTTTTTT
D gene: NA; J gene: TRBJ2-3; clone size: NA; V gene: TRBV7-9; CDR3 protein: CASEAPTGTDTQYF; CDR3 DNA: TGTGCCAGCGAGGCCCCGACCGGCACAGATACGCAGTATTTT
D gene: NA; J gene: TRBJ2-7; clone size: NA; V gene: TRBV5-1; CDR3 protein: CASSPTWTGALGEQYF; CDR3 DNA: TGCGCCAGCAGCCCTACCTGGACTGGAGCTCTGGGGGAGCAGTACTTC
D gene: TRBD2; J gene: TRBJ2-1; clone size: NA; V gene: TRBV29-1; CDR3 protein: CSVEEWVRGGPNEQFF; CDR3 DNA: TGCAGCGTTGAAGAATGGGTGCGGGGGGGCCCCAATGAGCAGTTCTTC
D gene: NA; J gene: TRBJ2-4; clone size: NA; V gene: TRBV6-2/TRBV6-3; CDR3 protein: CASSSEIKNIQYF; CDR3 DNA: TGTGCCAGCAGTTCAGAAATCAAAAACATTCAGTACTTC
D gene: TRBD1; J gene: TRBJ1-1; clone size: NA; V gene: TRBV20-1; CDR3 protein: CSASQGGEAFF; CDR3 DNA: TGCAGTGCTAGTCAGGGGGGAGAAGCTTTCTTT
D gene: NA; J gene: TRBJ1-1; clone size: NA; V gene: TRBV29-1; CDR3 protein: CSVELWHLNTEAFF; CDR3 DNA: TGCAGCGTCGAACTCTGGCACCTGAACACTGAAGCTTTCTTT